Listed below are T cell receptor beta chains from one sample, sequenced in a study of T cells in localized non-small cell lung cancer. Sequenced by immunoSEQ multiplex PCR; TCRdb stores in-frame clones only, minus some. Among 55,000 to 65,000 clones listed, 91% were seen once. The sequences come from peripheral blood, collected before any cancer treatment. These receptors were taken from a man aged 40-75 years with stage I lung adenocarcinoma. CDR3s include the opening cysteine and the closing phenylalanine or tryptophan.

V | CDR3
TRBV10-3 | CAISDRYNEQFF
TRBV5-1 | CASSLWGKPEAFF
TRBV9 | CASSPGWTSGRADTQYF
TRBV6-5 | CASSWTTMNTEAFF
TRBV5-1 | CASSASRDSRGTDTQYF
TRBV6-6 | CASSYSSGTGYGYTF
TRBV5-1 | CASSYRDRDLYGYTF
TRBV7-7 | CASSEGTGSSDTQYF
TRBV7-3 | CASSPSQGSYGYTF
TRBV4-1 | CASSQEGFGDTEAFF
TRBV18 | CASSPDYLPGELFF
TRBV28 | CASSSPWAQGTDTQYF
TRBV30 | CAWKGADVEQYF
TRBV18 | CASSPWTSQGQETQYF
TRBV25-1 | CASSDSGTNSYEQYF
TRBV18 | CASSPESNYGYTF
TRBV29-1 | CSVTGGSTDTQYF
TRBV21-1 | CASSLKGGQGCEKLFF
TRBV2 | CASSSGWVGGNQPQHF
TRBV10-3 | CAISDSDYEQYF
TRBV18 | CASSLKEPVAGRYEQYF
TRBV7-2 | CASSKDTYNEQFF
TRBV7-8 | CASSPTVGSGNTIYF
TRBV18 | CASETEGPAYGYTF
TRBV2 | CASRGASNYGYTF
TRBV27 | CASRRKQISYNEQFF
TRBV7-8 | CASLLSGGETEAFF
TRBV10-3 | CAISESTQVGQYF
TRBV28 | CASSRAGDQYTEAFF
TRBV28 | CASSPPGSRGEKLFF
TRBV6-5 | CASSYPGRGETQYF
TRBV5-5 | CASSLGRGVAEPYEQYF
TRBV5-1 | CASSPTGLAGADEQFF
TRBV6-5 | CASSETGDGYTF
TRBV4-3 | CASSQDGTGHNEQFF
TRBV29-1 | CSVLTGEAFF
TRBV6-5 | CASSYSRLGTQYF
TRBV4-1 | CASSPGQGAMADTQYF
TRBV18 | CASSPVTGEDEQYF
TRBV18 | CASSPPEGPDTGELFF
TRBV23-1 | CASSQCFRTGHRSNQPQHF
TRBV11-2 | CASRPGTGSYEQYF
TRBV6-1 | CASSPHKVTYEQYF
TRBV6-5 | CASTSWAADTQYF
TRBV2 | CASGLVTVYNEQYF
TRBV7-3 | CASSLNGRGYEQYF
TRBV2 | CASKVDTSYEQYF